Listed below are T cell receptor beta chains from one sample, sequenced in a study of cytomegalovirus exposure and HLA in healthy donors. The data were produced by immunoSEQ multiplex PCR, yet TCRdb's version contains in-frame clones alone and is incomplete. The data hold around 160,000 clones, with almost 80% observed a single time. Specimen: PBMCs. These receptors were collected from a middle-aged man in good health and CMV-seropositive. CDR3s leave out the opening cysteine and the closing phenylalanine or tryptophan.

v_call cdr3_aa
TRBV27 ASSPLGTFSYEQY
TRBV7-8 ASSPQVHSNQPQH
TRBV28 ASSPPATLAEAF
TRBV18 ASSNERGARTDTQY
TRBV11-3 ASSLGGANTGELF
TRBV7-2 ASRKGQNTEAF
TRBV27 ASSLNRGRGTQY
TRBV6-5 ASSDQGVNTEAF
TRBV5-1 ASSLIGGRNSPLH
TRBV7-8 ASSLVGGSGANVLT
TRBV5-1 ASSLETAAYEQY
TRBV5-6 ASRFGTGNSPLH
TRBV21-1 ASSTRAGSGHDTWGGNTIY
TRBV6-5 ASSLGQGACQQY
TRBV2 ASSEGKRGFQETQY
TRBV25-1 ASGHSSGANVLT
TRBV28 ASSTGQLRTDTQY
TRBV7-3 ASSLTGREAF
TRBV7-6 ASSPGVAGGLSSYNEQF
TRBV29-1 SAGETPTGYT
TRBV7-3 ASSQDSDTEAF
TRBV14 ASSIGGNYGYT
TRBV15 ATRVDMGSEKLF
TRBV4-2 ASSQVDRDTEAF
TRBV9 ASSGGQGWGGYT
TRBV4-1 ASSQDQGSETKNIQY
TRBV7-8 ASTKGRSSYNSPLH
TRBV11-2 ASSRTGTGDYGYT